A single sample gave rise to the 24 T cell receptor beta chains below, sequenced in a study of cytomegalovirus exposure and HLA in healthy donors. PCR amplification relied on 60 Vbeta primers (plus 13 Jbeta primers). Generated by immunoSEQ multiplex PCR, the TCRdb table keeps only in-frame clones and is missing some. The repertoire holds some 150,000 clones, with roughly 80% as singletons. Sequencing used PBMCs. These receptors were taken from a woman aged 40 to 50 in good health and CMV-seropositive.

The sample holds one count of this clone. The chain joins TRBV20-1 to TRBJ1-2; maybe TRBD1 (5 bases). Trimming removed 0 bases at V and 7 bases at J, with 6 bases between. Germline CDR1 reads DFQATT; CDR2 reads SNEGSKA (reference sequence). CDR3 length: 11 amino acids. Here the CDR3 DNA reads TGCAGTGCTAGAGACAGGGCTGGCTACACCTTC. It translates to CSARDRAGYTF.

This clone was observed a few times. This chain uses TRBV28 with TRBJ1-6; 9 positions match TRBD1. The CDR3 extends over 13 amino acids. The germline CDR1 and CDR2 sequences are MDHEN and SYDVKM. J was trimmed by 6 bases and V by 7 bases; bases with no gene match: 1. The CDR3 DNA reads as TGTGCCAGCAAGACAGGGGGTAATTCACCCCTCCACTTT. Amino acids: CASKTGGNSPLHF.

V and J are TRBV2 and TRBJ2-3, with a weak D call TRBD2 (6 bases). Between the trimmed V and J ends, which lost 5 bases and 1 base, there was a span of 13 bases. Germline CDR1 and CDR2: SNHLY and FYNNEI. The CDR3 consists of 15 residues. CDR3 bases: TGTGCCAGCAGTCAGGGACTCTCTGGCACAGATACGCAGTATTTT. It specifies CASSQGLSGTDTQYF.

The genes are TRBV6-5 and TRBJ2-7, with D possibly matching TRBD1 (6 bases). The V gene lost 7 bases and the J gene lost 5 bases, with 18 bases spanning the gap. From germline, CDR1 is MNHEY and CDR2 SVGAGI. This CDR3 is built from 14 residues. The CDR3 reads CASNTPGVPHEQYF. The DNA of the CDR3 is TGTGCCAGCAACACCCCAGGGGTCCCCCACGAGCAGTACTTC.

The chain links TRBV9 to TRBJ2-2, with unresolved D. Trimming took off 3 bases at V and 1 base at J, with 4 bases between the two ends. CDR1 is SGDLS and CDR2 is YYNGEE in the germline V gene. The CDR3 extends over 13 amino acids. CDR3 in amino acids: CASSAENTGELFF. In DNA form, the CDR3 reads TGTGCCAGCAGCGCAGAGAACACCGGGGAGCTGTTTTTT.

This clone was seen more than once but under ten times. The gene calls are TRBV19 and TRBJ1-1, with D unclear. Germline V gene data show CDR1 as LNHDA and CDR2 as SQIVND (reference sequence). CDR3 size: 13 residues. The V and J ends lost 5 bases and 2 bases respectively, with 9 bases between them. CDR3 DNA sequence: TGTGCCAGTAGTCTGGGCCCAAACACTGAAGCTTTCTTT. It codes for CASSLGPNTEAFF.

The rearrangement links TRBV7-9 to TRBJ2-1; TRBD2 is a possible D gene (5 bases). This CDR3 spans 13 amino acids. The germline V gene encodes CDR1 SEHNR and CDR2 FQNEAQ (reference sequence). V lost 6 bases, J lost 6 bases, and 12 bases lay in between. CDR3 protein: CASRLIGVNEQFF. The CDR3 DNA follows: TGTGCCAGCAGACTTATCGGGGTCAATGAGCAGTTCTTC.

The gene calls are TRBV2 and TRBJ1-5, with D possibly TRBD1 on 5 matching bases. V shed 8 bases and J shed 0 bases, with 11 bases lying between them. The CDR3 contains 14 residues. CDR1 SNHLY and CDR2 FYNNEI come from the germline V gene. This CDR3 reads CASSQDHSNQPQHF. The CDR3 region has the DNA TGTGCCAGCTCACAGGACCATAGCAATCAGCCCCAGCATTTT.

The V and J genes are TRBV30 and TRBJ1-5; TRBD1 agrees at 7 bases. J was trimmed by 7 bases and V by 7 bases; bases with no gene match: 7. CDR3 length: 12 amino acids. Germline lookup yields CDR1 GTSNPN and CDR2 SVGIG (reference sequence). For the CDR3, the DNA is TGTGCCTCAGACAGGGAAGGACAGCCCCAGCATTTT. Translated: CASDREGQPQHF.

This chain uses TRBV19 with TRBJ2-4, with a weak D call TRBD1 (6 bases). In germline, CDR1 is LNHDA, CDR2 SQIVND (reference sequence). V lost 4 bases and J lost 2, with 18 bases in between. This CDR3 is built from 17 residues. CDR3 in DNA: TGTGCCAGTAGTACGTGGGACATTCCGGCCCCCAAAAACATTCAGTACTTC. Translating gives CASSTWDIPAPKNIQYF.

The chain combines TRBV29-1 with TRBJ2-3; 9 bases match TRBD2. This CDR3 has 14 residues. With 5 bases clipped from V and 0 bases from J, the junction kept 3 bases outside the gene matches. Per germline, CDR1 SQVTM and CDR2 ANQGSEA. The DNA for the CDR3 is TGCAGCGTTTATGGGACTAGCAGCACAGATACGCAGTATTTT. It codes for CSVYGTSSTDTQYF.

The CDR3 sequence is CASLTSGSGHSPLHF. CDR3 DNA sequence: TGTGCCAGCCTTACATCCGGGTCAGGGCATTCACCCCTCCACTTT. The chain recombines TRBV28 with TRBJ1-6, with D perhaps TRBD1 (5 bases). The V end was cut by 8 bases, the J end by 8 bases, with 19 bases between. Germline V gives CDR1 MDHEN, CDR2 SYDVKM. The CDR3 consists of 15 residues.

The chain is built from TRBV7-9 and TRBJ1-2; perhaps TRBD1 as D (5 bases). Germline V gene lookup returns CDR1 SEHNR and CDR2 FQNEAQ (reference sequence). The CDR3 runs 14 residues. V was clipped by 1 base and J by 6 bases, with 12 bases between them. The CDR3 here is CASSLVAQGHGYTF. CDR3 sequence (DNA): TGTGCCAGCAGCTTAGTGGCTCAGGGCCATGGCTACACCTTC.

In its sample, this clone was seen once. The V call is TRBV2, the J call TRBJ2-7; D might be TRBD2 (5 bases). The V gene's germline CDR1 is SNHLY and CDR2 FYNNEI. Trimming pared 1 base from V and 11 bases from J, leaving 12 bases between. This CDR3 spans 12 amino acids. Here the CDR3 DNA reads TGTGCCAGCAGTGAAGTGCGAGCGGTGGAGTACTTC. It specifies CASSEVRAVEYF.

The rearrangement joins TRBV28 to TRBJ2-2, with a tentative D call TRBD2 (5 bases). The CDR3 sequence is 12 residues long. Germline CDR1 MDHEN, CDR2 SYDVKM. V lost 9 bases and J lost 7, with 12 bases in between. The CDR3: CASLTGSGELFF. For the CDR3, the DNA is TGTGCCAGTTTAACGGGGAGCGGGGAGCTGTTTTTT.

V is TRBV27 and J is TRBJ1-1; D not resolved. V lost 3 bases and J 1 base, leaving 6 bases between the germline ends. Per germline, CDR1 MNHEY and CDR2 SMNVEV (reference sequence). The CDR3 has 13 residues. Written as DNA, the CDR3 is TGTGCCAGCAGTTTCACTAGGAACACTGAAGCTTTCTTT. As protein: CASSFTRNTEAFF.

This chain uses TRBV11-3 with TRBJ2-5; tentatively, D is TRBD2 (6 bases). Trimming pared 5 bases from V and 9 bases from J, leaving 13 bases between. There are 12 residues in the CDR3. Germline CDR1 SGHNT, CDR2 YENEEA. CDR3 sequence reads: CASSPEGGPQYF. CDR3 nucleotides: TGTGCCAGCAGCCCAGAAGGAGGGCCCCAGTACTTC. Using reference TRBV11-3 and TRBJ2-5 for the parts outside the CDR3, the full variable domain is EAGVVQSPRYKIIEKKQPVAFWCNPISGHNTLYWYLQNLGQGPELLIRYENEEAVDDSQLPKDRFSAERLKGVDSTLKIQPAELGDSAVYLCASSPEGGPQYFGPGTRLLVL.

Turning to this clone: The sample has other DNA sequences that encode this CDR3 too. This sequence joins TRBV5-1 and TRBJ2-7, with D tentatively TRBD1 (6 bases). The CDR3 loop spans 14 amino acids. Trimming pared 3 bases from V and 0 bases from J, leaving 10 bases between. The germline V gene encodes CDR1 SGHRS and CDR2 YFSETQ. CDR3: CASSSQGGSYEQYF. The CDR3 DNA follows: TGCGCCAGCAGCTCACAAGGGGGCTCCTACGAGCAGTACTTC.

This chain's CDR3 is CASSELWTGSYNSPLHF. The DNA for the CDR3 is TGTGCCAGCAGTGAATTATGGACAGGATCATATAATTCACCCCTCCACTTT. The chain carries TRBV25-1 and TRBJ1-6; 7 bases are shared with TRBD1. V lost 1 base and J lost 4; bases outside the gene matches: 7. This CDR3 comprises 17 residues. CDR1 and CDR2 (germline): MGHDK, SYGVNS.

The V and J genes are TRBV6-1 and TRBJ2-2; 7 bases are shared with TRBD2. Trimming at V came to 7 bases and at J to 2 bases, leaving 4 bases not matched to a gene. Looked up from germline, CDR1 is MNHNS and CDR2 is SASEGT. This CDR3 spans 14 amino acids. CDR3 protein: CASTGTINTGELFF. The CDR3 DNA follows: TGTGCCAGCACCGGGACTATCAACACCGGGGAGCTGTTTTTT.

A few counts support this clone. The chain combines TRBV7-2 with TRBJ1-5; no clear D gene. In germline, CDR1 is SGHTA, CDR2 FQGNSA. The length of the CDR3 is 13 residues. The V end was cut by 4 bases, the J end by 0 bases, with 4 bases between. CDR3 in DNA: TGTGCCAGCAGCTCTTATAGCAATCAGCCCCAGCATTTT. Translating it yields CASSSYSNQPQHF.

The chain employs TRBV2 and TRBJ2-5, with 10 bases that match TRBD2. Per the germline V gene, CDR1 is SNHLY and CDR2 is FYNNEI. V trimming: 6 bases; J trimming: 2 bases; junction bases outside the gene matches: 6. The CDR3 consists of 15 residues. The DNA for the CDR3 is TGTGCCAGCAGGCCCCTAGCGGGAGTTCAAGAGACCCAGTACTTC. Protein product: CASRPLAGVQETQYF.

The chain carries TRBV29-1 and TRBJ2-7, with 10 bases identical to TRBD1. The CDR3 runs 14 residues. V lost 2 bases, J lost 2 bases, and 3 bases stayed unmatched. CDR1 and CDR2 (germline): SQVTM, ANQGSEA. The CDR3: CSVEYGQGAYEQYF. CDR3 bases: TGCAGCGTTGAATACGGACAGGGGGCCTACGAGCAGTACTTC.

This chain joins TRBV10-3 and TRBJ1-4; tentative D call: TRBD1 (6 bases). The CDR3 consists of 15 residues. Trimming shortened V by 3 bases and J by 3 bases, and 11 bases separated the two germline ends. Germline CDR1 reads ENHRY; CDR2 reads SYGVKD. CDR3 amino acids: CAISEGGASNEKLFF. In DNA form, the CDR3 reads TGTGCCATCAGTGAAGGGGGTGCCTCTAATGAAAAACTGTTTTTT.